This T cell receptor (beta chain) originates from a study of blood T cell repertoires in COVID-19. In the study overall: Samples taken during acute and convalescent COVID-19 were collected in the United States, Italy and Spain.

Data came from immunoSEQ multiplex PCR; TCRdb stores just in-frame clones and leaves some out. The sample contains approximately 120,000 clones, 85% of which appear only once. Trimming left V 6 bases short and J 4 bases short, with 14 bases between. The CDR3 length is 14 residues. The germline V gene has CDR1 MNHEY and CDR2 SVGAGI. The source is a woman of 80 years or more with acute or convalescent COVID-19. The rearrangement links TRBV6-5 to TRBJ2-3; D is possibly TRBD2 (5 bases). The sample comprised peripheral blood. The chain's CDR3 is CASRPPGVADTQYF. The CDR3 nucleotides read TGTGCCAGCAGGCCCCCCGGGGTGGCAGATACGCAGTATTTT.